Many counts were recorded for the clone carrying this T cell receptor beta chain. Its antigen is still unknown. This sample is drawn from a study of T cells after posttransplantation cyclophosphamide. Study-wide results and caveats: Recipient CMV seropositivity and CMV reactivation strongly tracked TRB clonality.

The method was immunoSEQ multiplex PCR; TCRdb's version includes in-frame clones alone and lacks a portion of them. The profile covers 34,000 or so clones, none occurring a single time. The related graft donor's blood sample was taken on the day of bone marrow donation. The CDR3 covers 14 residues. The V end was cut by 7 bases, the J end by 3 bases, with 15 bases between. The sample was PBMCs. The receptor comes from a woman aged 50 to 60 in good health and a related stem cell transplant donor. V gene TRBV12-3 or TRBV12-4 combines with J gene TRBJ1-1; possibly TRBD1 for D (6 bases). CDR3 coding DNA: TGTGCCAGCATCTGGGCGGGGGCGGACACTGAAGCTTTCTTT. It specifies CASIWAGADTEAFF.